A single sample gave rise to the 16 T cell receptor beta chains below, sequenced in a study of T cells after yellow fever vaccination. TCRdb called the 5' RACE reads again in MiXCR, with one record for every CDR3 protein. The sample contains 70,000 or so distinct CDR3 sequences, around 7.9% of which appear only once. The sequences come from CD8+ T cells sorted from PBMCs, collected less than 11 days after the first yellow fever vaccination. Every receptor here comes from a man younger than 35 who received the YFV17D yellow fever vaccine.

The rearrangement joins TRBV19 to TRBJ2-2; no firm D call. CDR3 length: 16 amino acids. Per the germline V gene, CDR1 is LNHDA and CDR2 is SQIVND (reference sequence). Trimming cost V 9 bases and J 0 bases, with 17 bases left between them. CDR3 DNA sequence: TGTGCCAGCTCCAGGCTACACCTCTCGAACACCGGGGAGCTGTTTTTT. Translated: CASSRLHLSNTGELFF. The whole variable domain, remainder taken from reference TRBV19 and TRBJ2-2, is DGGITQSPKYLFRKEGQNVTLSCEQNLNHDAMYWYRQDPGQGLRLIYYSQIVNDFQKGDIAEGYSVSREKKESFPLTVTSAQKNPTAFYLCASSRLHLSNTGELFFGEGSRLTVL.

DNA for the CDR3: TGCAGTGCTATAATAGGGCTCGACTACAATGAGCAGTTCTTC. Encoded protein: CSAIIGLDYNEQFF. V gene TRBV20-1 combines with J gene TRBJ2-1, with D unresolved. The germline V and J ends were trimmed by 4 bases and 3 bases, with 13 bases remaining between them. Germline CDR1 and CDR2: DFQATT and SNEGSKA (reference sequence). This CDR3 region has 14 residues.

In this sample, this clonotype turned up many times. The chain is built from TRBV7-2 and TRBJ2-2; D not resolved. The germline V gene has CDR1 SGHTA and CDR2 FQGNSA. V was clipped by 3 bases and J by 4 bases, with 6 bases between them. The length of the CDR3 is 13 residues. The CDR3 is CASSFLFTGELFF. In nucleotides, the CDR3 is TGTGCCAGCAGCTTTCTGTTCACCGGGGAGCTGTTTTTT.

At least ten counts were recorded for this clonotype. The chain links TRBV4-1 to TRBJ2-7; D perhaps matches TRBD2 (5 bases). Germline V lookup: CDR1 MGHRA, CDR2 YSYEKL. The CDR3 totals 13 residues. The germline V and J ends were trimmed by 8 bases and 7 bases, with 18 bases remaining between them. Here the CDR3 reads CASGSVGTGEQYF. DNA for the CDR3: TGCGCCAGCGGGTCCGTCGGAACGGGGGAGCAGTACTTC.

This clonotype was seen only a few times. The chain employs TRBV24-1 and TRBJ1-2; TRBD1 is a possible D gene (5 bases). CDR1 and CDR2 from the germline V gene are KGHDR and SFDVKD. The length of the CDR3 is 10 residues. The V gene lost 7 bases and the J gene lost 8 bases, with 7 bases spanning the gap. This CDR3 is CATRRDGYTF. The CDR3 bases are TGTGCCACCAGGAGGGACGGCTACACCTTC.

This clonotype was observed at least ten times. CDR3: CATSSYRGTSPQHF. The CDR3 DNA reads TGTGCCACCAGCAGTTACAGGGGAACCTCGCCCCAGCATTTT. The gene calls are TRBV15 and TRBJ1-5, with 7 bases lining up with TRBD1. V shed 3 bases, J shed 9 bases, and the junction held 8 bases outside the gene matches. Looked up from germline, CDR1 is LNHNV and CDR2 is YYDKDF (reference sequence). This CDR3 spans 14 amino acids.

This clonotype was found many times. This chain joins TRBV7-3 and TRBJ2-3, with D maybe TRBD2 (6 bases). The germline V gene encodes CDR1 SGHTA and CDR2 FQGTGA. The CDR3 is 16 amino acids. Trimming pared 5 bases from V and 0 bases from J, leaving 15 bases between. As DNA, the CDR3 is TGTGCCAGCAGCCAGTCCGGGGGACCTAGCACAGATACGCAGTATTTT. Protein: CASSQSGGPSTDTQYF. The entire variable domain, with the rest obtained from reference TRBV7-3 and TRBJ2-3, is as follows: GAGVSQTPSNKVTEKGKYVELRCDPISGHTALYWYRQSLGQGPEFLIYFQGTGAADDSGLPNDRFFAVRPEGSVSTLKIQRTERGDSAVYLCASSQSGGPSTDTQYFGPGTRLTVL.

V gene TRBV5-4 combines with J gene TRBJ2-7; perhaps TRBD1 as D (6 bases). Germline loops: CDR1 SGHNT, CDR2 YYREEE (reference sequence). This CDR3 has 13 residues. The CDR3 here is CAYTGLSSDEQYF. Here the CDR3 DNA reads TGTGCGTACACAGGGTTGTCATCGGACGAGCAGTACTTC.

This clonotype was detected only a few times. The chain links TRBV7-9 to TRBJ2-7, with 8 bases aligning to TRBD2. The trim removed 5 bases at V and 1 base at J, leaving 7 bases unmatched. Germline CDR1 SEHNR, CDR2 FQNEAQ (reference sequence). The CDR3 loop spans 15 amino acids. As DNA, the CDR3 is TGTGCCAGCAGCACAAGCGGGGGCGCATCCTACGAGCAGTACGTC. As protein: CASSTSGGASYEQYV.

At least ten counts were recorded for this clonotype. The rearrangement uses TRBV27 and TRBJ2-5; 11 nucleotides agree with TRBD2. V trimming: 5 bases; J trimming: 5 bases; junction bases outside the gene matches: 10. The length of the CDR3 is 16 residues. Per the germline V gene, CDR1 is MNHEY and CDR2 is SMNVEV (reference sequence). In DNA, the CDR3 is TGTGCCAGCAGTCGACTAGCGGGAACACGCGGGGAGACCCAGTACTTC. It codes for CASSRLAGTRGETQYF.

The chain links TRBV7-9 to TRBJ2-5, with TRBD2 matching 9 bases. The CDR3 is 15 residues long. The junction had 5 bases not matched to a gene; V was cut back by 4 bases and J by 2 bases. Germline V CDR1 and CDR2: SEHNR, FQNEAQ (reference sequence). The CDR3 loop is CASSSLAGLQETQYF. For the CDR3, the DNA is TGTGCCAGCAGCTCGCTAGCGGGACTACAAGAGACCCAGTACTTC.

This clonotype was detected a few times. The chain recombines TRBV5-6 with TRBJ1-2; D remains ambiguous. Germline CDR1 and CDR2: SGHDT and YYEEEE. V lost 4 bases and J 7 bases, leaving 17 bases between the germline ends. This CDR3 is built from 14 residues. CDR3 sequence reads: CASSPGGGSSGYTF. The CDR3 bases are TGTGCCAGCAGCCCCGGTGGCGGATCCTCTGGCTACACCTTC.

The rearrangement links TRBV3-1 to TRBJ1-5; no clear D. Germline V lookup: CDR1 LGHDT, CDR2 YNNKEL (reference sequence). This CDR3 comprises 16 residues. The V end was cut by 1 base, the J end by 1 base, with 11 bases between. The CDR3 sequence: CASSQGPPGSNQPQHF. The DNA for the CDR3 is TGTGCCAGCAGCCAAGGCCCCCCGGGGAGCAATCAGCCCCAGCATTTT.

This clonotype came up many times. J is TRBJ2-1 and V is TRBV24-1; the D gene is possibly TRBD1 (6 bases). The germline CDR1 and CDR2 sequences are KGHDR and SFDVKD. This CDR3 comprises 11 residues. V was trimmed by 3 bases and J by 12 bases, leaving 8 bases between them. The CDR3 protein is CATSDGGRQFF. As DNA, the CDR3 is TGTGCCACCAGTGATGGGGGCAGGCAGTTCTTC.

This clonotype was seen repeatedly, ten times or more. The chain combines TRBV7-9 with TRBJ1-5, with D unresolved. The germline CDR1 and CDR2 sequences are SEHNR and FQNEAQ (reference sequence). This CDR3 has 12 amino acids. V lost 8 bases and J lost 10, with 15 bases in between. The CDR3 loop is CASEGGNGPQHF. The CDR3 bases are TGTGCCAGCGAAGGAGGCAATGGTCCCCAGCATTTT.

Remarks on this clonotype: A much larger clonotype is one base distant, so this may be a read error. V is TRBV4-1 and J is TRBJ2-2; 7 bases line up with TRBD1. The CDR3 totals 14 residues. The J segment lost 4 bases and the V segment lost 9 bases, leaving 8 bases of the junction unmatched. The germline V gene encodes CDR1 MGHRA and CDR2 YSYEKL. DNA of the CDR3: TGCGCCAGATCTTGGACAGGCTCCACCGGGGAGCTGTTTTTT. This codes for CARSWTGSTGELFF.